The next 20 T cell receptor beta chains were all read from a single sample in a study of OX40 agonist ivuxolimab in advanced cancers. Sequencing was performed with immunoSEQ multiplex PCR; in TCRdb, only in-frame clones are kept and a portion is missing. Of about 64,000 clones in the sample, about 90% were seen once. This specimen consisted of CD4+ or CD8+ T cells sorted from blood, obtained in a trial of the OX40 agonist ivuxolimab. Receptors originate from an adult with an advanced solid tumor such as melanoma, head and neck, liver or kidney cancer.

The J gene is TRBJ1-5, the V gene TRBV10-3, with D hard to call. CDR1 and CDR2 (germline): ENHRY, SYGVKD. V dropped 2 bases and J dropped 6 bases, with 5 bases sitting between them. There are 12 residues in the CDR3. The CDR3 region is CAISEKIQPQHF. CDR3 DNA: TGTGCCATCAGTGAGAAGATTCAGCCCCAGCATTTT.

This chain uses TRBV18 with TRBJ2-5; D remains ambiguous. The V end lost 6 bases, the J end lost 2 bases, and 10 bases lay between the germline ends. Germline loops: CDR1 KGHSH, CDR2 LQKENI. This CDR3 has 13 amino acids. This CDR3 reads CASSRTTQETQYF. The CDR3 DNA follows: TGTGCCAGCTCGCGCACAACTCAAGAGACCCAGTACTTC.

The chain recombines TRBV11-3 with TRBJ2-1; 11 bases line up with TRBD2. V lost 6 bases to trimming and J lost 7 bases; unmatched junction nucleotides: 8. CDR1 is SGHNT and CDR2 is YENEEA in the germline V gene. The CDR3 runs to 15 residues. CDR3 loop: CASSSASSGRNEQFF. The CDR3 bases are TGTGCCAGCAGTTCTGCCTCTAGCGGGAGGAATGAGCAGTTCTTC.

This clone occurred once. The chain couples TRBV5-1 to TRBJ2-7; a weak D match, TRBD2 (6 bases). Germline lookup yields CDR1 SGHRS and CDR2 YFSETQ. The V end was cut by 0 bases, the J end by 5 bases, with 15 bases between. The length of the CDR3 is 15 residues. CDR3 amino acids: CASSLGFRELDEQYF. The DNA for the CDR3 is TGCGCCAGCAGCTTGGGTTTCCGGGAGCTTGACGAGCAGTACTTC.

In this sample, this clone turned up once. V gene TRBV6-1 combines with J gene TRBJ2-7, with 8 bases that match TRBD2. The CDR3 is 11 amino acids. V dropped 10 bases and J dropped 6; count of bases not matched to a gene: 5. Per germline, CDR1 MNHNS and CDR2 SASEGT. CDR3 residues: CATGAGGEQYF. The CDR3 DNA sequence: TGTGCCACTGGTGCGGGAGGCGAGCAGTACTTC.

The table lists this clone with a few counts. The V and J genes are TRBV5-1 and TRBJ1-5, with TRBD1 as a possible D gene (5 bases). Germline CDR1 is SGHRS and CDR2 is YFSETQ. The CDR3 spans 15 residues. V was cut by 0 bases and J by 4 bases, with 11 bases left in between. The CDR3 sequence: CASSLGGAFNQPQHF. CDR3 sequence (DNA): TGCGCCAGCAGCTTGGGTGGGGCGTTTAATCAGCCCCAGCATTTT.

DNA of the CDR3: TGCAGCGTATCCATTAGCTCTGGGGCCAACGTCCTGACTTTC. Protein: CSVSISSGANVLTF. V gene TRBV29-1 combines with J gene TRBJ2-6; D is undetermined. The CDR3 runs 14 residues. The V gene's germline CDR1 is SQVTM and CDR2 ANQGSEA. Trimming cost V 6 bases and J 0 bases, with 9 bases left between them.

The gene calls are TRBV5-5 and TRBJ2-7, with TRBD1 matching 7 bases. This CDR3 region has 14 residues. Germline values: CDR1 SGHKS, CDR2 YYEKEE (reference sequence). V shed 0 bases, J shed 6 bases, and the junction held 6 bases outside the gene matches. The CDR3 loop reads CASSLAGGAREQYF. CDR3 in DNA: TGTGCCAGCAGCTTGGCAGGGGGTGCGCGCGAGCAGTACTTC.

Here the CDR3 reads CASRRGNEKLFF. The CDR3 nucleotides read TGTGCCAGCCGGAGGGGGAATGAAAAACTGTTTTTT. The V call is TRBV6-5, the J call TRBJ1-4; tentatively, D is TRBD1 (6 bases). V lost 8 bases, J lost 5 bases, and 9 bases lay in between. This CDR3 comprises 12 residues. Looked up from germline, CDR1 is MNHEY and CDR2 is SVGAGI.

The chain employs TRBV7-8 and TRBJ2-7; D possibly matches TRBD1 or TRBD2 (6 bases each). Germline V gene lookup returns CDR1 SGHVS and CDR2 FQNEAQ. V gave up 5 bases and J gave up 3 bases, with 20 bases separating them. There are 16 residues in the CDR3. CDR3 sequence reads: CASSPLAGQTGYEQYF. The DNA for the CDR3 is TGTGCCAGCAGCCCCCTTGCGGGACAAACGGGCTACGAGCAGTACTTC.

J is TRBJ2-7 and V is TRBV11-2; D unclear. The CDR3 consists of 12 residues. Trimming stripped 4 bases from V and 2 bases from J, with 6 bases between. Germline V gene sequence: CDR1 SGHAT, CDR2 FQNNGV. CDR3 amino acids: CASSSKTYEQYF. In nucleotides, the CDR3 is TGTGCCAGCAGCTCTAAGACCTACGAGCAGTACTTC.

The chain recombines TRBV6-1 with TRBJ2-5, with a possible D match to TRBD1 (7 bases). CDR3 size: 15 residues. The V gene's germline CDR1 is MNHNS and CDR2 SASEGT. Trimming took 5 bases from V and 2 from J, leaving 15 bases between them. The CDR3 nucleotides read TGTGCCAGCAGTAACCAGGCGGGACAGCAAGAGACCCAGTACTTC. Its translation is CASSNQAGQQETQYF.

This rearrangement joins TRBV30 to TRBJ1-3; no reliable D call. The V end was cut by 5 bases, the J end by 1 base, with 6 bases between. The germline gives CDR1 GTSNPN, CDR2 SVGIG (reference sequence). This CDR3 region has 12 residues. The CDR3 coding sequence is TGTGCCTGGTCCGGGTCTGGAAACACCATATATTTT. It specifies CAWSGSGNTIYF.

The genes are TRBV14 and TRBJ2-3, with D uncertain. The CDR3 length is 15 residues. Deletions cut 0 bases from V and 0 bases from J, with 7 bases between. CDR1 and CDR2 (germline): SGHDN, FVKESK. CDR3 sequence (DNA): TGTGCCAGCAGCCAAGACGCCACCAGCACAGATACGCAGTATTTT. Amino acid sequence: CASSQDATSTDTQYF.

The V gene is TRBV2, the J gene TRBJ1-5, with 8 bases matching TRBD1. Germline V CDR1 and CDR2: SNHLY, FYNNEI. J lost 5 bases, V lost 6 bases, and 3 bases had no gene match. The CDR3 totals 13 residues. This CDR3 reads CASRKQGDQPQHF. DNA for the CDR3: TGTGCCAGCAGAAAACAGGGGGATCAGCCCCAGCATTTT.

The V and J genes are TRBV4-1 and TRBJ1-3; D remains ambiguous. Trimming removed 0 bases at V and 0 bases at J, with 12 bases between. CDR3 length: 17 residues. The germline V gene encodes CDR1 MGHRA and CDR2 YSYEKL. The CDR3 region is CASSQDGVQLSGNTIYF. The CDR3 DNA follows: TGCGCCAGCAGCCAAGATGGGGTACAGCTCTCTGGAAACACCATATATTTT.

V usage is TRBV5-6 and J usage is TRBJ1-3, with D unresolved. Germline assignment: CDR1 SGHDT and CDR2 YYEEEE. This CDR3 comprises 15 residues. Trimming left V 0 bases short and J 8 bases short, with 15 bases between. The CDR3 bases are TGTGCCAGCAGCTTGGGTACAGTCGGGTCGTACACCATATATTTT. Amino acids: CASSLGTVGSYTIYF.

This chain links TRBV4-2 with TRBJ2-3; D not certain. Trimming shortened V by 4 bases and J by 0 bases, and 11 bases separated the two germline ends. The length of the CDR3 is 15 residues. The V gene's germline CDR1 is LGHNA and CDR2 YNFKEQ. CDR3: CASSRDPTSTDTQYF. The CDR3 DNA reads as TGTGCCAGCAGCCGCGATCCGACTAGCACAGATACGCAGTATTTT.

The chain employs TRBV14 and TRBJ1-6; possible D gene TRBD1, 5 bases. V lost 0 bases and J 9 bases, leaving 12 bases between the germline ends. The CDR3 is made up of 15 amino acids. Looked up from germline, CDR1 is SGHDN and CDR2 is FVKESK. The CDR3 reads CASSQEQVGISPLHF. The CDR3 DNA reads TGTGCCAGCAGCCAAGAACAGGTGGGGATTTCACCCCTCCACTTT.

The gene calls are TRBV7-8 and TRBJ1-5, with 9 bases aligning to TRBD1. The CDR3 extends over 17 amino acids. V lost 1 base, J lost 0 bases, and 4 bases stayed unmatched. Germline CDR1 is SGHVS and CDR2 is FQNEAQ. The CDR3 protein is CASSLDRGQNSNQPQHF. As DNA, the CDR3 is TGTGCCAGCAGCTTAGACAGGGGGCAAAATAGCAATCAGCCCCAGCATTTT.